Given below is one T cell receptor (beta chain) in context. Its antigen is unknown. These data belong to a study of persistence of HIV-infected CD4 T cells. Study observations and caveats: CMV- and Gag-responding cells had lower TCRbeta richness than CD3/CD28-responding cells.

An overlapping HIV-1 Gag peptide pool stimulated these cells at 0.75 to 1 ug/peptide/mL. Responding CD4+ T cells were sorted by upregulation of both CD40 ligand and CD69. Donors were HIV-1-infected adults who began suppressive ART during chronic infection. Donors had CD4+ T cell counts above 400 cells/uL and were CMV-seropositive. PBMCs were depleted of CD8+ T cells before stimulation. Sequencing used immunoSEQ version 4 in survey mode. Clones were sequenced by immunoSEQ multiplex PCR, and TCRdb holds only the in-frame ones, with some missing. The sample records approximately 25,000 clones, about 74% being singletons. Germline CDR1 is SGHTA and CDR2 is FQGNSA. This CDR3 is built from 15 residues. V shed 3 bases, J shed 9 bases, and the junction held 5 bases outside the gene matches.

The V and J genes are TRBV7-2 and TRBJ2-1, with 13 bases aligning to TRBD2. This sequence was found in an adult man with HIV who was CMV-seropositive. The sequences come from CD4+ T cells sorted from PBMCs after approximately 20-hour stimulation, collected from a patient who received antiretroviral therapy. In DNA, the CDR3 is TGTGCCAGCAGCTTTACTAGCGGGGGGGCCCCTGAGCAGTTCTTC. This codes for CASSFTSGGAPEQFF.